This T cell receptor beta chain was obtained from a study of T cells after yellow fever vaccination. Study-level results: Highly abundant clonotypes carried over from the bulk population could end up in FACS-sorted repertoires as contaminants.

This clonotype occurred many times. Its matching antigen is unknown. In making TCR cDNA, 5'RACE template switching added a universal primer site and UMIs to it. TCRdb analysed the 5' RACE reads with MiXCR anew, one entry per CDR3 protein. Of approximately 110,000 distinct CDR3 sequences in the sample, about 7% were seen once. CDR3 length: 16 residues. V lost 2 bases, J lost 0 bases, and 10 bases lay in between. Per germline, CDR1 ENHRY and CDR2 SYGVKD. This chain joins TRBV10-3 and TRBJ2-2; D gene ambiguous. The sequence derives from a man younger than 35 who received the YFV17D yellow fever vaccine. The sequenced sample was CD4+ T cells sorted from PBMCs, obtained approximately 11 days after the first yellow fever vaccination. The chain's CDR3 is CAISEISGSNTGELFF. Here the CDR3 DNA reads TGTGCCATCAGTGAGATTTCCGGGTCGAACACCGGGGAGCTGTTTTTT.